Presented here are 15 T cell receptor beta chains from one specimen sequenced in a study of shared clonotypes between healthy human individuals (dated by TCRdb to about 2020). Library preparation employed the immunoSEQ multiplex PCR assay. TCRdb provides this immuneACCESS table in a form limited to in-frame rearrangements. Some clones are lacking; in checked studies, under half of them reflect an unresolved V gene, and why the rest are absent is not known. The sample data list 2 million to 2.5 million clones, and over 85% of these were observed just once. The ten largest clonotypes hold around 0.37% of the sample. The sequencing sample was made of naive CD4+ T cells from PBMCs. The sample's cell subset or site label, decoded: CD45RA+ positively selected. The receptors come from a man aged 18 to 30 in good health. Some clones in this sample may be carry-over from other donors' samples.

Written as DNA, the CDR3 is TGTGCCAGCAGCTCGTCACGGGCCCCCGGGGTTGGATACATTCAGTACTTC. Protein sequence: CASSSSRAPGVGYIQYF. V is TRBV7-8 and J is TRBJ2-4, with a tentative D call TRBD2 (5 bases). Trimming removed 4 bases from V and 8 bases from J, with 24 bases in between. Germline V gives CDR1 SGHVS, CDR2 FQNEAQ. CDR3 length: 17 residues.

A note on this clone: This same CDR3 is encoded by further DNA sequences in the sample. The rearrangement links TRBV7-2 to TRBJ1-2, with D possibly TRBD1 on 6 matching bases. Germline V CDR1 and CDR2: SGHTA, FQGNSA. CDR3 length equals 13 residues. V was cut by 6 bases and J by 2 bases, with 10 bases left in between. In DNA form, the CDR3 reads TGTGCCAGCAGGGGAAGGGGGAACTATGGCTACACCTTC. Protein product: CASRGRGNYGYTF.

The chain joins TRBV27 to TRBJ1-1; no clear D. CDR3 size: 13 residues. Germline V gene data show CDR1 as MNHEY and CDR2 as SMNVEV (reference sequence). The V end was cut by 2 bases, the J end by 4 bases, with 8 bases between. As DNA, the CDR3 is TGTGCCAGCAGTTTAAGGGTTTTCACTGAAGCTTTCTTT. It translates to CASSLRVFTEAFF.

The chain has TRBV5-1 and TRBJ2-3; D ambiguous. Per the germline V gene, CDR1 is SGHRS and CDR2 is YFSETQ. V was clipped by 0 bases and J by 7 bases, with 9 bases between them. CDR3 length equals 13 residues. The CDR3 coding sequence is TGCGCCAGCAGCTTGGGGACCGATAATACGCAGTATTTT. This gives the protein CASSLGTDNTQYF.

The V and J genes are TRBV27 and TRBJ2-1, with D uncertain. Germline V gene data show CDR1 as MNHEY and CDR2 as SMNVEV (reference sequence). The CDR3 loop spans 16 amino acids. Trimming removed 6 bases at V and 10 bases at J, with 25 bases between. The CDR3 loop reads CASSRPGFLSKEEQFF. CDR3 nucleotide sequence: TGTGCCAGCAGCCGGCCTGGGTTTCTGTCCAAGGAGGAGCAGTTCTTC.

The chain employs TRBV4-1 and TRBJ2-3; TRBD1 matches at 8 bases. The CDR3 sequence is 16 residues long. Germline loops: CDR1 MGHRA, CDR2 YSYEKL. The J segment lost 1 base and the V segment lost 0 bases, leaving 3 bases of the junction unmatched. The CDR3 DNA follows: TGCGCCAGCAGCCAAGAAACAGGGGGTCGCACAGATACGCAGTATTTT. It encodes CASSQETGGRTDTQYF.

This clone has just one count. The chain is built from TRBV7-2 and TRBJ2-1, with 7 nucleotides matching TRBD2. The CDR3 is made up of 18 amino acids. V lost 5 bases, J lost 5 bases, and 18 bases stayed unmatched. In germline, CDR1 is SGHTA, CDR2 FQGNSA. The CDR3 spells CASSQRLSRDYRNNEQFF. CDR3 bases: TGTGCCAGCAGCCAAAGACTCTCCCGGGACTACCGAAACAATGAGCAGTTCTTC.

The chain couples TRBV9 to TRBJ2-5, with D unresolved. V lost 0 bases, J lost 5 bases, and 11 bases lay in between. Germline CDR1 and CDR2: SGDLS and YYNGEE. The CDR3 is made up of 14 amino acids. CDR3 residues: CASSVGITSETQYF. CDR3 in DNA: TGTGCCAGCAGCGTAGGTATAACCAGCGAGACCCAGTACTTC.

The chain employs TRBV28 and TRBJ2-2, with 8 nucleotides matching TRBD1. The trim removed 6 bases at V and 2 bases at J, leaving 8 bases unmatched. From germline, CDR1 is MDHEN and CDR2 SYDVKM. The CDR3 loop spans 16 amino acids. The DNA for the CDR3 is TGTGCCAGCAGGGCCGGGACAGGAGCCAACACCGGGGAGCTGTTTTTT. Amino acid sequence: CASRAGTGANTGELFF.

The V gene is TRBV18, the J gene TRBJ1-4; 10 bases fit TRBD1. The CDR3 runs 17 residues. From germline, CDR1 is KGHSH and CDR2 LQKENI. With V trimmed by 3 bases and J by 6 bases, 10 bases remained unmatched. The CDR3 DNA sequence: TGTGCCAGCTCACCCCCTTACCCCGGGACAGGGGATGAAAAACTGTTTTTT. It encodes CASSPPYPGTGDEKLFF.

The J gene is TRBJ1-2, the V gene TRBV5-6; no clear D gene. CDR1 is SGHDT and CDR2 is YYEEEE in the germline V gene. The CDR3 extends over 14 amino acids. The V end lost 2 bases, the J end lost 7 bases, and 15 bases lay between the germline ends. The chain's CDR3 is CASSFLLPIPGYTF. CDR3 in DNA: TGTGCCAGCAGCTTCCTACTCCCCATACCTGGCTACACCTTC.

The chain combines TRBV29-1 with TRBJ2-5, with D unresolved. With 5 bases removed from V and 1 base from J, the gap between germline ends came to 14 bases. CDR3 size: 14 residues. Germline V gene data show CDR1 as SQVTM and CDR2 as ANQGSEA. In DNA form, the CDR3 reads TGCAGCGTTTTGGTCAATCTGGGCCAAGAGACCCAGTACTTC. This codes for CSVLVNLGQETQYF.

In its sample, this clone was seen once. The CDR3 DNA is TGTGCCAGCAGCTCGAGCAGGGGTCTCCAGCATTTT. Residues: CASSSSRGLQHF. This chain connects TRBV13 to TRBJ1-5; a weak D match, TRBD1 (6 bases). Between the trimmed V and J ends, which lost 4 bases and 12 bases, there was a span of 13 bases. Germline CDR1 is PRHDT and CDR2 is FYEKMQ (reference sequence). CDR3 length: 12 residues.

Details on this clone: Compared with germline, one end of the junction differs, possibly owing to a read error. The chain combines TRBV2 with TRBJ2-1; D may be TRBD1 or TRBD2 (5 bases each). CDR3 length: 13 residues. The germline V gene has CDR1 SNHLY and CDR2 FYNNEI. The CDR3 coding sequence is TGTGCCAGCAGCGAAGAGGGGATTTTGGAGCAGTTCTTC. It is translated as CASSEEGILEQFF.

This chain links TRBV5-1 with TRBJ2-5, with TRBD1 matching 7 bases. V lost 5 bases to trimming and J lost 3 bases; unmatched junction nucleotides: 4. Germline assignment: CDR1 SGHRS and CDR2 YFSETQ. This CDR3 comprises 13 residues. The chain's CDR3 is CASRSDREETQYF. The CDR3 region has the DNA TGCGCCAGCAGATCAGACAGGGAAGAGACCCAGTACTTC.